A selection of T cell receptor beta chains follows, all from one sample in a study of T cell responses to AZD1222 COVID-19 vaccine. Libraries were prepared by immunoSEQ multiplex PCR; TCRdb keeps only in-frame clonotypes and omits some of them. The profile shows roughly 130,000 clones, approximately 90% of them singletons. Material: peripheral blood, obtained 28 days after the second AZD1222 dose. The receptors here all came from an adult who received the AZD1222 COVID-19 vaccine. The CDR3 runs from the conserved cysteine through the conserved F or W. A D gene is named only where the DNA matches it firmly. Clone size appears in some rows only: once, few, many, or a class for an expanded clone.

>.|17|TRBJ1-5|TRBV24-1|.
CATSDFPSRTADQPQHF
TGTGCCACCAGTGATTTCCCATCCCGGACGGCGGATCAGCCCCAGCATTTT
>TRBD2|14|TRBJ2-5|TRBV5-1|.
CASSPRGVGETQYF
TGCGCCAGCAGTCCTCGGGGGGTTGGGGAGACCCAGTACTTC
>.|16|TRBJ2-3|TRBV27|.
CASSLAGRLTTDTQYF
TGTGCCAGCAGTCTTGCAGGCCGATTGACGACAGATACGCAGTATTTT
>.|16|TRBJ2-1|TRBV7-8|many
CASSAYSGAFYNEQFF
TGTGCCAGCAGCGCCTACAGCGGCGCTTTCTACAATGAGCAGTTCTTC
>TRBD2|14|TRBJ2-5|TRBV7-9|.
CASSFLAGEETQYF
TGTGCCAGCAGCTTTTTAGCGGGAGAAGAGACCCAGTACTTC
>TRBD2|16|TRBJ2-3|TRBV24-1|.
CATSTSTSGITDTQYF
TGTGCCACCAGTACCTCGACTAGCGGGATTACAGATACGCAGTATTTT
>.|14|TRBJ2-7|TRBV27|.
CASSFTGPSYEQYF
TGTGCCAGCAGTTTTACAGGGCCGTCCTACGAGCAGTACTTC
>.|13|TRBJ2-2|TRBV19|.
CASSFTNTGELFF
TGTGCCAGTAGTTTTACAAACACCGGGGAGCTGTTTTTT
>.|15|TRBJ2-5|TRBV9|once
CASSVDGVGQETQYF
TGTGCCAGCAGCGTAGATGGGGTGGGGCAAGAGACCCAGTACTTC
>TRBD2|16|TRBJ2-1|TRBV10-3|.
CAISRGGLATPNEQFF
TGTGCCATCAGTCGCGGGGGACTAGCGACCCCAAATGAGCAGTTCTTC
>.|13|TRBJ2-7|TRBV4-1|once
CASSQDPQGWQYF
TGCGCCAGCAGCCAAGATCCTCAGGGCTGGCAGTACTTC
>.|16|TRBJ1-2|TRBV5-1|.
CASSLGRTAPNYGYTF
TGCGCCAGCAGCCTCGGCAGGACAGCGCCTAACTATGGCTACACCTTC
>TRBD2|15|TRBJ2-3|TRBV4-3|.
CASSQGPGGMDTQYF
TGCGCCAGCAGCCAAGGGCCGGGGGGAATGGATACGCAGTATTTT
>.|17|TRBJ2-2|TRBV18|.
CASSPGVAAAKDGELFF
TGTGCCAGCTCACCGGGAGTAGCGGCCGCTAAGGACGGGGAGCTGTTTTTT
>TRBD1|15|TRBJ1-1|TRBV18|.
CASSPTRTGTIGGFF
TGTGCCAGCTCACCCACACGGACAGGGACCATAGGTGGTTTCTTT
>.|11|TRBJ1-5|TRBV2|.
CASGFNQPQHF
TGTGCCAGTGGTTTTAATCAGCCCCAGCATTTT
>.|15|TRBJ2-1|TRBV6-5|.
CASSNTLAAHNEQFF
TGTGCCAGCAGTAACACTTTAGCGGCCCACAATGAGCAGTTCTTC
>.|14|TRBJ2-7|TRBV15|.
CATSRDPGAYEQYF
TGTGCCACCAGCAGAGATCCAGGAGCCTACGAGCAGTACTTC
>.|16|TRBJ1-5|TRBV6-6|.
CASSYGGFLESQPQHF
TGTGCCAGCAGTTACGGGGGCTTTCTGGAAAGTCAGCCCCAGCATTTT
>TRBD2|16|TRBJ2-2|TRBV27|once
CASSYSEVAGAGELFF
TGTGCCAGCAGTTACAGCGAGGTAGCGGGAGCCGGGGAGCTGTTTTTT
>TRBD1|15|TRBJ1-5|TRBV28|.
CASIVETGGGQPQHF
TGTGCCAGCATCGTAGAGACAGGGGGCGGGCAGCCCCAGCATTTT
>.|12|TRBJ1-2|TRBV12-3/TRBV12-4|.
CASSFEDYGYTF
TGTGCCAGCAGTTTTGAGGACTACGGCTACACCTTC
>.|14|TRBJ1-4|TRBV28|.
CASSFYSTNEKLFF
TGTGCCAGCAGTTTTTATTCAACTAATGAAAAACTGTTTTTT
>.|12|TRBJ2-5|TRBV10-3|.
CATSTGGETQYF
TGTGCCACTTCAACAGGAGGAGAGACCCAGTACTTC
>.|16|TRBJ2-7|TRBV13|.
CASSSPRDFGTYEQYF
TGTGCCAGCAGCTCCCCCCGGGACTTTGGCACCTACGAGCAGTACTTC
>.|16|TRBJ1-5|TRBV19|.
CASSMTFGTQIQPQHF
TGTGCCAGTAGTATGACCTTCGGGACACAGATACAGCCCCAGCATTTT
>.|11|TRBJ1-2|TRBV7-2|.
CASSLGDGYTF
TGTGCCAGCAGCTTAGGAGATGGCTACACCTTC
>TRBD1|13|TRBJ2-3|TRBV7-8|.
CASGDRGPHTQYF
TGTGCCAGCGGGGACAGGGGGCCCCATACGCAGTATTTT
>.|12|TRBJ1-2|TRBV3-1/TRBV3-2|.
CASSRGDYGYTF
TGTGCCAGCAGCCGGGGTGATTATGGCTACACCTTC
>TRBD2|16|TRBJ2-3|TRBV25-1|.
CASRGPLAGFPDTQYF
TGTGCCAGCAGGGGCCCGCTAGCGGGTTTTCCGGATACGCAGTATTTT
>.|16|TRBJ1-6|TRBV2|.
CASSEDWSSYNSPLHF
TGTGCCAGCAGCGAGGACTGGAGCTCCTATAATTCACCCCTCCACTTT
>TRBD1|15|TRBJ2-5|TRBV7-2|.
CASSGRDRGKVTQYF
TGTGCCAGCAGCGGACGGGACAGGGGGAAGGTGACCCAGTACTTC
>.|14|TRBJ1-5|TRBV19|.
CASRPPGGTEVQHF
TGTGCCAGTAGACCCCCCGGGGGAACAGAGGTCCAGCATTTT
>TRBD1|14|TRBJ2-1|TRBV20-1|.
CSANEPGGSYEQFF
TGCAGTGCTAATGAACCAGGGGGCTCGTATGAGCAGTTCTTC
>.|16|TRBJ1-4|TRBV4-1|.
CASSQGRQASREKLFF
TGCGCCAGCAGCCAAGGGCGACAGGCGTCTCGCGAAAAACTGTTTTTT
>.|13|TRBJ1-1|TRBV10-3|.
CAIRGPGDTEAFF
TGTGCCATCAGGGGGCCGGGGGACACTGAAGCTTTCTTT
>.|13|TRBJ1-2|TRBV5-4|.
CASDGGGSYGYTF
TGTGCCAGCGACGGTGGGGGTTCCTATGGCTACACCTTC
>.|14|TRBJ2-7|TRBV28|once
CASSLKFGRHEQYF
TGTGCCAGCAGTTTAAAATTCGGCAGACACGAGCAGTACTTC
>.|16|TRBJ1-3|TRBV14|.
CASSQRRGLGGNTIYF
TGTGCCAGCAGCCAGCGACGGGGCCTTGGTGGAAACACCATATATTTT
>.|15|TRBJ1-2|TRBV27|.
CASTGDRLGAGGYTF
TGTGCCAGCACCGGAGACAGGTTAGGGGCTGGTGGCTACACCTTC
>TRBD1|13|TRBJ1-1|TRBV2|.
CASSEQGAGEAFF
TGTGCCAGCAGTGAGCAGGGGGCAGGTGAAGCTTTCTTT
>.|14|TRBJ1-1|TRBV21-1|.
CASSKCGGSTEAFF
TGTGCCAGCAGCAAGTGTGGAGGGTCCACTGAAGCTTTCTTT
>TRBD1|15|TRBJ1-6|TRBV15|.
CATSSSGTANSPLHF
TGTGCCACCAGCTCCTCCGGGACAGCTAATTCACCCCTCCACTTT
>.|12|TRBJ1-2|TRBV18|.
CASSPDNYGYTF
TGTGCCAGCTCCCCTGACAACTATGGCTACACCTTC
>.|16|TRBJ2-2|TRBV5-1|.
CASSLYPPPNTGELFF
TGCGCCAGCAGCTTGTATCCCCCCCCGAACACCGGGGAGCTGTTTTTT
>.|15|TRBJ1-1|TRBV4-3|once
CASSHEQSGAREAFF
TGCGCCAGCAGCCACGAACAGTCCGGGGCGAGAGAGGCTTTCTTT
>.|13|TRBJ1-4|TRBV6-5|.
CASGGESGEKLFF
TGTGCCAGCGGGGGGGAGTCAGGCGAAAAACTGTTTTTT
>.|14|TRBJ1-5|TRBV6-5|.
CASTSGGGNQPQHF
TGTGCCAGCACCTCTGGGGGGGGAAATCAGCCCCAGCATTTT
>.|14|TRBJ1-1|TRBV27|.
CASSFKIMNTEAFF
TGTGCCAGCAGTTTTAAGATTATGAACACTGAAGCTTTCTTT
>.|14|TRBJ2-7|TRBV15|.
CATSSISAGVQQYF
TGTGCCACCAGCAGCATCTCCGCGGGTGTACAGCAGTACTTC
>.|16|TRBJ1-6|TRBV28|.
CASSSPGGLYNSPLHF
TGTGCCAGCAGTTCCCCGGGGGGGCTTTATAATTCACCCCTCCACTTT
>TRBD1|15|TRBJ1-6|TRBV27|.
CASQPLGTANSPLHF
TGTGCCAGCCAACCATTGGGGACAGCCAATTCACCCCTCCACTTT